Reported below is one TCR beta chain. The authors used around 3,800 ng of total RNA per TCR library. TCRdb reprocessed the 5' RACE reads, keeping one entry per CDR3 protein, no DNA. In total, the table holds about 380,000 distinct CDR3 sequences. The CDR3 sequence is 16 residues long. CDR1 is SGHTA and CDR2 is FQGNSA in the germline V gene. The data were taken from a study of monozygotic twins with inflammatory bowel disease. The sequence was obtained from a human donor with ulcerative colitis or Crohn's disease, or a healthy co-twin of an affected twin (not recorded which). The chain joins TRBV7-2 to TRBJ2-3; the TCRdb D gene call, TRBD2, has no DNA to confirm it. Specimen: blood. CDR3 in amino acids: CASSPQDWSVADTQYF.